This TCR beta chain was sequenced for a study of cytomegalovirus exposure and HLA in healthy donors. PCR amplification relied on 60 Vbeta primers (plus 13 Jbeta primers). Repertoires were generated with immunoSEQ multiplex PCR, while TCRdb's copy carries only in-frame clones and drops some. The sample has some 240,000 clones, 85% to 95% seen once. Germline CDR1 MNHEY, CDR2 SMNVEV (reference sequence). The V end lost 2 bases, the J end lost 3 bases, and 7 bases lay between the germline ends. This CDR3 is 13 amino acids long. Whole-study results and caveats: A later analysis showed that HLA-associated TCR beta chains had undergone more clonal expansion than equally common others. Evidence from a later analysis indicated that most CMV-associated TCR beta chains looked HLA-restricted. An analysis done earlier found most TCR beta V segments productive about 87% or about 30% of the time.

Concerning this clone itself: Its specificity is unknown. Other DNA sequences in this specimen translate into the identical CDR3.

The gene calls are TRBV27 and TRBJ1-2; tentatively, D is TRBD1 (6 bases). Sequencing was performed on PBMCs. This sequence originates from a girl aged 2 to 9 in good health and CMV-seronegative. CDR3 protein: CASSLGQYYGYTF. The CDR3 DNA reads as TGTGCCAGCAGTTTAGGACAGTACTATGGCTACACCTTC.